These 8 T cell receptor beta chains originate from one sample sequenced in a study of early T cells in non-severe SARS-CoV-2 infection. TCRdb reprocessed the 5' RACE reads via MiXCR and lists one record per CDR3 protein. Here the sample spans 50,000 to 70,000 distinct CDR3 sequences, about 16% being singletons. The source was whole blood, collected at baseline. All receptors derive from an adult who was a healthcare worker with PCR-confirmed SARS-CoV-2 infection or an uninfected control (not recorded which).

This clonotype was seen a handful of times. The chain is built from TRBV5-1 and TRBJ2-1; tentative D call: TRBD2 (6 bases). Trimming removed 4 bases from V and 7 bases from J, with 12 bases in between. The CDR3 consists of 13 residues. CDR1 SGHRS and CDR2 YFSETQ come from the germline V gene. CDR3 in amino acids: CASSPHSGNEQFF. The CDR3, as DNA: TGCGCCAGCAGCCCACATAGCGGAAATGAGCAGTTCTTC.

This rearrangement joins TRBV20-1 to TRBJ2-3; the D gene is possibly TRBD1 (6 bases). The CDR3 consists of 14 residues. V lost 0 bases and J 1 base, leaving 8 bases between the germline ends. Per the germline V gene, CDR1 is DFQATT and CDR2 is SNEGSKA (reference sequence). In DNA, the CDR3 is TGCAGTGCTAGAGAGCCAGGGGGCACAGATACGCAGTATTTT. Its translation is CSAREPGGTDTQYF.

There are many counts of this clonotype. The rearrangement uses TRBV20-1 and TRBJ1-5; 8 bases agree with TRBD1. This CDR3 has 14 residues. V lost 7 bases to trimming and J lost 4 bases; unmatched junction nucleotides: 9. Germline V gene lookup returns CDR1 DFQATT and CDR2 SNEGSKA (reference sequence). The CDR3 spells CSVQQGAGNQPQHF. The CDR3, as DNA: TGCAGTGTCCAGCAGGGGGCCGGGAATCAGCCCCAGCATTTT.

V and J are TRBV6-2 or TRBV6-3 and TRBJ2-7; 11 nucleotides match TRBD2. This CDR3 has 15 amino acids. Trimming removed 6 bases from V and 2 bases from J; junction bases left unmatched: 6. Per germline, CDR1 MNHEY and CDR2 SVGEGT. CDR3 DNA: TGTGCCAGCAGCCCACTAGCGGGAGACACCTACGAGCAGTACTTC. It yields the protein CASSPLAGDTYEQYF.

J is TRBJ1-5 and V is TRBV20-1; D perhaps matches TRBD1 (6 bases). There are 14 residues in the CDR3. CDR1 is DFQATT, CDR2 SNEGSKA, per germline (reference sequence). The V end lost 5 bases, the J end lost 2 bases, and 13 bases lay between the germline ends. The CDR3 protein is CSAQGQLRNQPQHF. As DNA, the CDR3 is TGCAGTGCTCAAGGACAGCTTCGCAATCAGCCCCAGCATTTT.

The chain recombines TRBV12-5 with TRBJ2-1; 8 nucleotides line up with TRBD1. The CDR3 runs 13 residues. Germline CDR1 and CDR2: LGHNT and FRNRAP. V gave up 5 bases and J gave up 7 bases; unmatched junction bases: 4. CDR3: CASGQTGVNEQFF. CDR3 coding DNA: TGTGCTAGTGGTCAGACAGGGGTTAATGAGCAGTTCTTC.

In its sample, this clonotype was seen many times. This rearrangement joins TRBV5-1 to TRBJ2-7; 11 bases are a match to TRBD2. The trim removed 2 bases at V and 3 bases at J, leaving 7 bases unmatched. Per the germline V gene, CDR1 is SGHRS and CDR2 is YFSETQ. The CDR3 is 16 amino acids. The CDR3 is CASSLGGTSGNYEQYF. In DNA form, the CDR3 reads TGCGCCAGCAGCTTAGGAGGGACTAGCGGTAACTACGAGCAGTACTTC.

This clonotype was observed a few times. J is TRBJ1-5 and V is TRBV27, with 7 bases lining up with TRBD1. This CDR3 spans 16 amino acids. J lost 9 bases, V lost 0 bases, and 11 bases had no gene match. Germline V lookup: CDR1 MNHEY, CDR2 SMNVEV (reference sequence). CDR3 nucleotides: TGTGCCAGCAGTTTATCGGGGGACAGTCGATTTCGGCCCCAGCATTTT. Its translation: CASSLSGDSRFRPQHF.